The rows below give T cell receptor beta chains drawn from one sample of a study of blood T cell repertoires in COVID-19. Sequencing used immunoSEQ multiplex PCR; TCRdb keeps in-frame clones, though not all of them. Here the sample spans under 200,000 clones, approximately 80% being singletons. Sequencing was carried out using peripheral blood. Every receptor here comes from a woman of 80 years or more with active or convalescent COVID-19. Both conserved end residues are part of each CDR3. The order of the fields is CDR3 protein, CDR3 DNA, D gene, clone size, V gene, J gene. The D gene is left open where the match is weak. Not every row has a clone size; where given, it reads once, few, many or a size class.

CASSYSGGGADTQYF	TGTGCCAGCAGTTACTCAGGCGGGGGGGCAGATACGCAGTATTTT	TRBD2	.	TRBV6-2/TRBV6-3	TRBJ2-3
CASSFGQSTDTQYF	TGTGCCAGCAGCTTTGGACAAAGCACAGATACGCAGTATTTT	.	.	TRBV5-8	TRBJ2-3
CASSRREYTEAFF	TGTGCCAGCAGTAGGAGGGAGTACACTGAAGCTTTCTTT	.	.	TRBV12-3/TRBV12-4	TRBJ1-1
CASSYLIPGNTEAFF	TGTGCCAGCAGTTACTTAATTCCAGGGAACACTGAAGCTTTCTTT	.	.	TRBV6-6	TRBJ1-1
CASSERRNTEAFF	TGTGCCAGCAGTGAGCGGAGGAACACTGAAGCTTTCTTT	.	.	TRBV2	TRBJ1-1
CASSGQEMNTEAFF	TGTGCCAGCAGCGGACAGGAGATGAACACTGAAGCTTTCTTT	TRBD1	once	TRBV5-6	TRBJ1-1
CASSQDYRVETEAFF	TGCGCCAGCAGCCAAGATTACAGGGTTGAGACTGAAGCTTTCTTT	.	.	TRBV4-3	TRBJ1-1
CASSSGLAGGFTDTQYF	TGTGCCAGCAGCTCAGGACTAGCGGGGGGGTTTACAGATACGCAGTATTTT	TRBD2	few	TRBV9	TRBJ2-3
CASSLGTTEAFF	TGTGCCAGCAGCTTAGGTACTACTGAAGCTTTCTTT	.	.	TRBV13	TRBJ1-1
CASSPTPGGAYEQYF	TGTGCCAGCAGCCCCACGCCCGGGGGGGCCTACGAGCAGTACTTC	TRBD2	.	TRBV7-2	TRBJ2-7
CASSTHGTGNGNTIYF	TGCGCCAGCAGCACGCACGGGACAGGGAATGGAAACACCATATATTTT	TRBD1	once	TRBV5-1	TRBJ1-3
CASSKQGNVNTEAFF	TGTGCCAGCAGTAAACAGGGAAACGTGAACACTGAAGCTTTCTTT	.	.	TRBV2	TRBJ1-1
CASSDAGGGNQPQHF	TGTGCCAGCAGTGACGCAGGAGGGGGCAATCAGCCCCAGCATTTT	.	.	TRBV25-1	TRBJ1-5
CASSYPGQGNYGYTF	TGCGCCAGCAGCTACCCGGGACAGGGTAACTATGGCTACACCTTC	TRBD1	.	TRBV4-3	TRBJ1-2
CSVAGTDYGYTF	TGCAGCGTCGCAGGGACAGATTATGGCTACACCTTC	TRBD1	.	TRBV29-1	TRBJ1-2
CASSFRFNQPQHF	TGTGCCAGCAGTTTCAGGTTCAATCAGCCCCAGCATTTT	.	.	TRBV12-3/TRBV12-4	TRBJ1-5
CASSSRGYNEQFF	TGTGCCAGCAGTTCCAGGGGGTACAATGAGCAGTTCTTC	TRBD1	once	TRBV12-3/TRBV12-4	TRBJ2-1
CAIGRVAQGTETFF	.	.	.	TRBV10-3	TRBJ1-1
CASSVGGGLTVSSGNTIYF	TGTGCCAGCAGCGTAGGAGGGGGCTTAACTGTAAGCTCTGGAAACACCATATATTTT	TRBD1	.	TRBV9	TRBJ1-3
CASSAGGQAIYEQYF	TGTGCCAGTAGTGCCGGGGGGCAGGCGATCTACGAGCAGTACTTC	.	.	TRBV19	TRBJ2-7
CASSHGQGDTYGYTF	TGTGCCAGCTCCCACGGACAGGGAGACACCTATGGCTACACCTTC	TRBD1	few	TRBV18	TRBJ1-2
CAWTGIGGAITEQYF	TGTGCCTGGACGGGTATAGGGGGCGCAATAACCGAGCAGTACTTC	TRBD1	.	TRBV30	TRBJ2-7
CASSFGTGSSGANVLTF	TGTGCCAGCAGCTTCGGGACAGGGTCTTCGGGGGCCAACGTCCTGACTTTC	TRBD1	few	TRBV11-3	TRBJ2-6
CASSLAGASTDTQYF	TGTGCCAGCAGCCTAGCGGGGGCTAGCACAGATACGCAGTATTTT	TRBD2	.	TRBV4-2	TRBJ2-3
CASSLAGTEAFF	TGTGCCAGTAGTTTGGCAGGCACTGAAGCTTTCTTT	.	.	TRBV19	TRBJ1-1
CARSLTPDQETQYF	TGTGCCAGAAGCTTGACTCCCGACCAAGAGACCCAGTACTTC	.	few	TRBV5-3	TRBJ2-5
CASSGGLNEKLFF	TGTGCCAGCAGTGGCGGGCTTAATGAAAAACTGTTTTTT	.	.	TRBV6-6	TRBJ1-4
CASSLGRDYGYTF	TGTGCCAGCAGCTTAGGACGAGACTATGGCTATACCTTC	.	.	TRBV5-8	TRBJ1-2
CASSIVPGAYNSPLHF	TGTGCCAGTAGTATAGTCCCAGGCGCCTATAATTCACCCCTCCACTTT	.	.	TRBV19	TRBJ1-6
CASGQEKGTNQPQHF	TGTGCCAGCGGACAGGAGAAGGGCACCAATCAGCCCCAGCATTTT	TRBD1	.	TRBV2	TRBJ1-5
CASRRTGDEKLFF	TGTGCCAGCAGGCGGACAGGGGATGAAAAACTGTTTTTT	TRBD1	once	TRBV6-5	TRBJ1-4
CAIRDRINSPLHF	TGTGCCATCAGGGACAGAATTAATTCACCCCTCCACTTT	.	few	TRBV10-3	TRBJ1-6
CATSDLRGQPQHF	TGTGCCACCAGTGATTTGAGGGGACAGCCCCAGCATTTT	.	.	TRBV24-1	TRBJ1-5
CASSLDRAGNSPLHF	TGTGCCAGTAGCCTCGACAGGGCGGGTAATTCACCCCTCCACTTT	TRBD1	.	TRBV19	TRBJ1-6
CASSFVPGQGPTGQPQHF	TGTGCCAGCAGTTTTGTACCGGGACAGGGGCCAACGGGACAGCCCCAGCATTTT	TRBD1	.	TRBV2	TRBJ1-5
CASSPQGAGTGELFF	TGTGCCAGCAGCCCACAGGGGGCAGGGACCGGGGAGCTGTTTTTT	TRBD1	.	TRBV7-2	TRBJ2-2
CASSSYQETNYGYTF	TGTGCTAGCAGCTCGTACCAGGAAACTAACTATGGCTACACCTTC	.	.	TRBV7-7	TRBJ1-2
CASSSSGYGYTF	TGTGCCAGCAGTTCCTCAGGGTATGGCTACACCTTC	.	once	TRBV7-2	TRBJ1-2
CATSRADSFSNQPQHF	TGTGCCACCAGCAGAGCCGACAGTTTTAGCAATCAGCCCCAGCATTTT	.	.	TRBV15	TRBJ1-5
CASSLGLAGGHEQFF	TGTGCCAGCAGTCTCGGACTAGCGGGGGGCCATGAGCAGTTCTTC	TRBD2	.	TRBV6-5	TRBJ2-1
CASSVVTTGGGYTF	TGTGCCAGCAGCGTAGTTACAACAGGGGGTGGCTACACCTTC	TRBD1	.	TRBV9	TRBJ1-2
CARLDRGLDGYTF	TGTGCCCGACTAGACAGGGGGCTCGACGGCTACACCTTC	TRBD1	few	TRBV3-1/TRBV3-2	TRBJ1-2
CASSPFGDSGANVLTF	TGTGCCAGCAGCCCATTTGGAGACTCTGGGGCCAACGTCCTGACTTTC	.	.	TRBV27	TRBJ2-6
CASSLSGGASDTQYF	TGTGCCAGCAGTCTTAGCGGGGGGGCGTCAGATACGCAGTATTTT	TRBD2	.	TRBV5-4	TRBJ2-3
CASSLEAGTGSAFF	TGTGCCAGCAGCTTAGAGGCCGGGACAGGGAGCGCTTTCTTT	TRBD1	.	TRBV11-3	TRBJ1-1
CAIHGRGSGTDTQYF	TGTGCCATCCATGGCAGGGGAAGTGGCACAGATACGCAGTATTTT	.	.	TRBV10-3	TRBJ2-3
CATSDHRQAETQYF	TGTGCCACCAGTGATCATAGACAGGCAGAGACCCAGTACTTC	.	many	TRBV24-1	TRBJ2-5
CASSPFGDRARLRTEAFF	TGTGCCAGTAGTCCCTTCGGGGACAGGGCGCGCCTGAGGACTGAAGCTTTCTTT	TRBD1	few	TRBV19	TRBJ1-1
CASSEAWLSGYEQYF	TGTGCCAGCAGTGAAGCGTGGCTTAGCGGCTACGAGCAGTACTTC	.	.	TRBV6-1	TRBJ2-7
CASSPPLNTEAFF	TGCGCCAGCAGCCCCCCCTTGAACACTGAAGCTTTCTTT	.	.	TRBV4-1	TRBJ1-1
CASRSGQGVFQPQHF	TGTGCCAGCAGGTCGGGACAGGGGGTTTTTCAGCCCCAGCATTTT	TRBD1	.	TRBV6-5	TRBJ1-5
CASSLAAGVGTGELFF	TGTGCCAGCAGCTTAGCCGCGGGGGTAGGAACCGGGGAGCTGTTTTTT	TRBD2	.	TRBV7-2	TRBJ2-2
CASSRGQSTDEQFF	TGCGCCAGCAGTCGAGGACAATCAACGGATGAGCAGTTCTTC	.	.	TRBV4-1	TRBJ2-1
CASANLGSGGYTF	TGTGCCAGTGCTAACCTCGGATCGGGAGGCTACACCTTC	.	.	TRBV19	TRBJ1-2